In this sample, the clone carrying this TCR beta chain turned up a few times. The target antigen is unknown. TCRdb processed the 5' RACE reads anew with MiXCR; each CDR3 protein has one entry. Of approximately 500,000 distinct CDR3 sequences listed, approximately 24% are singletons. The sample belongs to a study of identical twins. Study results and caveats: Zero-insertion analyses were open to partial confounding by invariant MAIT and iNKT cells.

These same records also appear under a second study, on T cells expressing NK-cell markers.

Sequencing was performed on CD4+ T cells sorted from blood. This clonotype was sampled from a woman aged 18-29 years in good health.

CDR3 residues: CASSSTGDGTEAFF. The DNA of the CDR3 is TGTGCCAGCAGCTCAACAGGGGATGGCACTGAAGCTTTCTTT. The V gene is TRBV11-2, the J gene TRBJ1-1, with TRBD1 matching over 7 bases. This CDR3 contains 14 residues. Germline CDR1 and CDR2: SGHAT and FQNNGV. Unmatched junction bases numbered 6, after V lost 4 bases and J lost 4 bases.